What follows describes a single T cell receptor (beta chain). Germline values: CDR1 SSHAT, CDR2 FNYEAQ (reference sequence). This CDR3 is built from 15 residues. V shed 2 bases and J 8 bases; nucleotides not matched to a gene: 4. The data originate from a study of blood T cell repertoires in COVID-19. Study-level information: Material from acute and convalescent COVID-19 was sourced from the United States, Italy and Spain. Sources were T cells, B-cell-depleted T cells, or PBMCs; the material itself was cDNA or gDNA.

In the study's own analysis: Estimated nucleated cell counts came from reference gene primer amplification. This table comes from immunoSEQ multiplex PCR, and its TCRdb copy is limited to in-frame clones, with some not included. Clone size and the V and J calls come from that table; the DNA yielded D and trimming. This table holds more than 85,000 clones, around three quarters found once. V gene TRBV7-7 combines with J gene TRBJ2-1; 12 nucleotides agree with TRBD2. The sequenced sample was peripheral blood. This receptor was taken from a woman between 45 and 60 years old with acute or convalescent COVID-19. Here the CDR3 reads CASSLLAGGPHEQFF. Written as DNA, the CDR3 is TGTGCCAGCAGCTTACTAGCGGGGGGGCCCCATGAGCAGTTCTTC.